The TCR beta chain described here comes from a study of early T cells in non-severe SARS-CoV-2 infection. The wider study: Sequencing was performed on bulk RNA from unsorted whole blood, leaving chains unpaired.

Findings and limits, study-wide: Missing private and CD4 specificities, VDJdb matching favored anti-spike CD8 responses.

This clonotype was detected a few times. The antigen remains undetermined. The TCR library protocol attached unique molecular identifiers to the individual cDNA molecules. MiXCR, run by TCRdb on the 5' RACE reads, gives a single entry per CDR3 protein. The sample lists 45,000 to 65,000 distinct CDR3 sequences, 9% to 15% occurring once. The V and J ends lost 2 bases and 5 bases, in that order; junction bases with no gene match: 21. Looked up from germline, CDR1 is MNHNY and CDR2 is SVGAGI (reference sequence). CDR3 length: 21 amino acids. J is TRBJ2-1 and V is TRBV6-6, with 10 bases matching TRBD2. Sequences were derived from whole blood, sampled at baseline. The sequence was collected from an adult who was a healthcare worker with PCR-confirmed SARS-CoV-2 infection or an uninfected control (not recorded which). CDR3 DNA sequence: TGTGCCAGCAGTTACCCTACCGGGGGGGCCAATCTAGCGGGAGCCAACAATGAGCAGTTCTTC. It is translated as CASSYPTGGANLAGANNEQFF.